A single sample is the source of the 13 T cell receptor beta chains below, sequenced in a study of CD8 T cells in Susac syndrome. Reverse transcription of about 0.5 to 1 ug RNA was carried out with random hexamers. TCRdb fed the immunoSEQ multiplex PCR reads into MiXCR, producing one record per CDR3 protein. The sample records roughly 80,000 distinct CDR3 sequences, roughly 94% being singletons. Sequenced sample: CD8+ T cells from PBMCs. These receptors were taken from a human donor with Susac syndrome.

This rearrangement joins TRBV12-3 or TRBV12-4 to TRBJ1-5; no clear D. Between the trimmed V and J ends, which lost 3 bases and 1 base, there was a span of 7 bases. CDR3 length: 14 amino acids. CDR3 nucleotide sequence: TGTGCCAGCAGTTTTGGGCGCAGCAATCAGCCCCAGCATTTT. It specifies CASSFGRSNQPQHF.

The chain carries TRBV13 and TRBJ2-2; D remains unclear. The germline V gene has CDR1 PRHDT and CDR2 FYEKMQ (reference sequence). Trimming left V 4 bases short and J 7 bases short, with 10 bases between. The CDR3 loop spans 13 amino acids. The CDR3 coding sequence is TGTGCCAGCAGCTCTCTATCGAACGGGGAGCTGTTTTTT. Residues: CASSSLSNGELFF.

This rearrangement joins TRBV4-1 to TRBJ1-6; D is uncertain. The CDR3 contains 16 residues. V was clipped by 0 bases and J by 3 bases, with 9 bases between them. Germline loops: CDR1 MGHRA, CDR2 YSYEKL. CDR3 nucleotides: TGCGCCAGCAGCCAAGATTTTATGGACTATAATTCACCCCTCCACTTT. This gives the protein CASSQDFMDYNSPLHF.

A single count supports this clonotype. The chain joins TRBV10-3 to TRBJ2-3, with D maybe TRBD2 (6 bases). Germline V gene lookup returns CDR1 ENHRY and CDR2 SYGVKD. V was shortened by 2 bases and J by 2 bases, with 8 bases between the two germline ends. The CDR3 contains 14 residues. The CDR3 DNA reads TGTGCCATCAGTGAGGCGGGGACCACAGATACGCAGTATTTT. This gives the protein CAISEAGTTDTQYF.

The chain joins TRBV9 to TRBJ1-3; D possibly corresponds to TRBD1 (5 bases). The CDR3 spans 15 residues. Per germline, CDR1 SGDLS and CDR2 YYNGEE. Trimming left V 3 bases short and J 4 bases short, with 14 bases between. The CDR3 bases are TGTGCCAGCAGCGAGGGATGGGACGGAGGAAACACCATATATTTT. Encoded protein: CASSEGWDGGNTIYF.

This clonotype was picked up a small number of times. The chain employs TRBV13 and TRBJ2-3; D is unresolved. V was cut by 5 bases and J by 3 bases, with 6 bases left in between. Per the germline V gene, CDR1 is PRHDT and CDR2 is FYEKMQ (reference sequence). The CDR3 has 12 amino acids. Written as DNA, the CDR3 is TGTGCCAGCAGCCCCGGTACAGATACGCAGTATTTT. Translation: CASSPGTDTQYF.

This rearrangement joins TRBV9 to TRBJ1-2; maybe TRBD1 (6 bases). The CDR3 has 11 residues. The V gene's germline CDR1 is SGDLS and CDR2 YYNGEE. Trimming removed 5 bases from V and 7 bases from J, with 9 bases in between. The CDR3 spells CASRQGAGYTF. The DNA of the CDR3 is TGTGCCAGCAGACAGGGAGCTGGCTACACCTTC.

The chain employs TRBV20-1 and TRBJ2-7; TRBD1 aligns across 11 bases. CDR3 length: 13 residues. V trimming: 6 bases; J trimming: 3 bases; junction bases outside the gene matches: 4. The germline CDR1 and CDR2 sequences are DFQATT and SNEGSKA (reference sequence). The CDR3 protein is CSAAGTGGYEQYF. The CDR3 coding sequence is TGCAGTGCGGCCGGGACAGGGGGCTACGAGCAGTACTTC.

The chain employs TRBV20-1 and TRBJ1-1; 10 bases line up with TRBD1. The CDR3 runs 17 residues. After removal of 1 base from V and 5 bases from J, the junction contained 13 bases not matched to a gene. Looked up from germline, CDR1 is DFQATT and CDR2 is SNEGSKA (reference sequence). The DNA for the CDR3 is TGCAGTGCTAGAGCAATTCGGGACAGGGGAGTAAGGACTGAAGCTTTCTTT. Protein: CSARAIRDRGVRTEAFF.

This chain links TRBV5-1 with TRBJ2-5; unclear D gene. The J call may be incorrect, as the DNA end agrees better with TRBJ2-7. Germline CDR1 and CDR2: SGHRS and YFSETQ. This CDR3 spans 11 amino acids. The CDR3 DNA reads TGCGCCAGCAGGCTGTCTACCGAGCAGTACTTC. It encodes CASRLSTEQYF.

This clonotype showed up just once. This chain joins TRBV20-1 and TRBJ1-5; tentatively, D is TRBD1 (6 bases). CDR1 DFQATT and CDR2 SNEGSKA come from the germline V gene (reference sequence). The CDR3 loop spans 13 amino acids. The V gene lost 4 bases and the J gene lost 6 bases, with 13 bases spanning the gap. The CDR3 region is CSAITGSAQPQHF. DNA of the CDR3: TGCAGTGCTATAACAGGGAGCGCTCAGCCCCAGCATTTT.

The V call is TRBV5-1, the J call TRBJ2-7; 11 bases fit TRBD2. With 4 bases clipped from V and 1 base from J, the junction kept 1 base outside the gene matches. Looked up from germline, CDR1 is SGHRS and CDR2 is YFSETQ. The CDR3 consists of 14 residues. The chain's CDR3 is CASSGTSGSYEQYF. DNA of the CDR3: TGCGCCAGCAGCGGGACTAGCGGTTCCTACGAGCAGTACTTC.

The CDR3 here is CATSRDGEQYF. CDR3 in DNA: TGCGCCACATCCCGGGACGGCGAGCAGTACTTC. This chain uses TRBV5-1 with TRBJ2-7; D is tentatively TRBD1 or TRBD2 (5 bases each). Germline-derived CDR1 and CDR2 are SGHRS and YFSETQ. V was clipped by 9 bases and J by 6 bases, with 13 bases between them. This CDR3 contains 11 residues. Together with reference TRBV5-1 and TRBJ2-7, the CDR3 gives the full variable domain: KAGVTQTPRYLIKTRGQQVTLSCSPISGHRSVSWYQQTPGQGLQFLFEYFSETQRNKGNFPGRFSGRQFSNSRSEMNVSTLELGDSALYLCATSRDGEQYFGPGTRLTVT.